The T cell receptor beta chain described here comes from a study of T cells in Graves' hyperthyroidism and ophthalmopathy. Whole-study findings and limits: Before onset, ophthalmopathy was predicted by the model a median approximately 6.7 months earlier. Among thyroid clonotypes expanded above 0.001, most also appeared in blood.

Diagnosis rested on symptoms, serum thyroxine and TRAb, thyroid ultrasound, and orbital computed tomography. It was around 10 ml of fresh peripheral blood that supplied the PBMCs. Amplification yielded TCR beta CDR3 regions, with RNA transcripts as the source. TCR CDR3 underwent first-round RT-PCR with the HTBI primer set. A single record per CDR3 protein comes from TCRdb applying MiXCR to the multiplex PCR reads. The table has about 350,000 distinct CDR3 sequences, about 14% seen once. The V and J ends lost 4 bases and 4 bases respectively, with 14 bases between them. The CDR3 length is 14 residues. CDR1 is MNHEY, CDR2 SMNVEV, per germline (reference sequence). This clonotype was detected ten times or more. Its target is unknown.

This sequence was found in a woman between 25 and 40 years old with Graves' hyperthyroidism. Specimen: blood. This chain links TRBV27 with TRBJ2-7; TRBD2 might be the D (6 bases). CDR3 coding DNA: TGTGCCAGCAGTTGGGGTCCCGGGGGTTACGAGCAGTACTTC. Amino acid sequence: CASSWGPGGYEQYF.